The rows below give T cell receptor beta chains drawn from one sample of a study of regulatory T cells in long-lasting Graves disease. TCRdb used MiXCR to reprocess the multiplex PCR reads, holding one entry per CDR3 protein. The sample records approximately 470,000 distinct CDR3 sequences, around 15% being singletons. The sample was also reused in another study, on T cells in Graves' hyperthyroidism and ophthalmopathy.

This sample comprised peripheral blood mononuclear cells (PBMCs), obtained at new diagnosis, from a patient treated with antithyroid drugs. Receptors were obtained from a man aged 35-49 years with Graves disease. CDR3s include the opening cysteine and the closing phenylalanine or tryptophan. Fields, in order: V gene, J gene, clone size, D gene, CDR3 DNA, CDR3 protein. The D gene is left open where the match is weak. Clone size appears in some rows only: once, few, many, or a class for an expanded clone.

v_gene: TRBV20-1; j_gene: TRBJ2-1; abundance: many; d_gene: TRBD2; CDR3nt: TGCAGTGCAACTCGACTAGCGGGAGGCTCCTACAATGAGCAGTTCTTC; CDR3aa: CSATRLAGGSYNEQFF
v_gene: TRBV20-1; j_gene: TRBJ2-1; abundance: NA; d_gene: TRBD2; CDR3nt: TGCAGCGCTAGCGGGAGCGCCTACAATGAGCAGTTCTTC; CDR3aa: CSASGSAYNEQFF
v_gene: TRBV12-5; j_gene: TRBJ2-2; abundance: NA; d_gene: TRBD1; CDR3nt: TGTGCTAGTGCCCTACCTCGGACAGGGCTCACCGGGGAGCTGTTTTTT; CDR3aa: CASALPRTGLTGELFF
v_gene: TRBV18; j_gene: TRBJ1-1; abundance: many; d_gene: NA; CDR3nt: TGTGCCAGCTCACCAGGATTGGGCACTGAAGCTTTCTTT; CDR3aa: CASSPGLGTEAFF
v_gene: TRBV20-1; j_gene: TRBJ1-6; abundance: few; d_gene: NA; CDR3nt: TGCAGTGCTAGAGATCTAGGCGACTATAATTCACCCCTCCACTTT; CDR3aa: CSARDLGDYNSPLHF
v_gene: TRBV7-3; j_gene: TRBJ2-5; abundance: many; d_gene: NA; CDR3nt: TGTGCCAGCAGCACTAACGGGGGTTCCCAAGAGACCCAGTACTTC; CDR3aa: CASSTNGGSQETQYF
v_gene: TRBV9; j_gene: TRBJ2-1; abundance: NA; d_gene: NA; CDR3nt: TGTGCCAGCAGCTTGGGAGCTAGCTCGGGCAATGAGCAGTTCTTC; CDR3aa: CASSLGASSGNEQFF
v_gene: TRBV28; j_gene: TRBJ1-5; abundance: many; d_gene: NA; CDR3nt: TGTGCCAGCAGTTTATGGGGCAGGGAAGTAGGTCAGCCCCAGCATTTT; CDR3aa: CASSLWGREVGQPQHF
v_gene: TRBV9; j_gene: TRBJ2-2; abundance: few; d_gene: TRBD2; CDR3nt: TGTGCCAGCAGCGTAGGGACTAGCGGGATGAACACCGGGGAGCTGTTTTTT; CDR3aa: CASSVGTSGMNTGELFF
v_gene: TRBV28; j_gene: TRBJ1-6; abundance: many; d_gene: NA; CDR3nt: TGTGCCAGCACCGCACCCTGGAAGAAGGATTCACCCCTCCACTTT; CDR3aa: CASTAPWKKDSPLHF
v_gene: TRBV7-9; j_gene: TRBJ2-4; abundance: few; d_gene: TRBD2; CDR3nt: TGTGCCAGCAGCGGGACTAGCTCCAAAAACATTCAGTACTTC; CDR3aa: CASSGTSSKNIQYF
v_gene: TRBV15; j_gene: TRBJ2-5; abundance: NA; d_gene: NA; CDR3nt: TGTGCCACCAGCAGCCGCGTGGCAGCACGCCAAGAGACCCAGTACTTC; CDR3aa: CATSSRVAARQETQYF
v_gene: TRBV20-1; j_gene: TRBJ2-2; abundance: once; d_gene: TRBD2; CDR3nt: TGCAGTGCTAGACTAGCGGGAACCGGGGAGCTGTTTTTT; CDR3aa: CSARLAGTGELFF
v_gene: TRBV5-1; j_gene: TRBJ2-3; abundance: few; d_gene: TRBD2; CDR3nt: TGCGCCAGCAGTGATAGCGGGAGGGCCGATACGCAGTATTTT; CDR3aa: CASSDSGRADTQYF
v_gene: TRBV7-8; j_gene: TRBJ2-5; abundance: many; d_gene: TRBD1; CDR3nt: TGTGCCAGCAGCAAGGGGGACAGTCAAGAGACCCAGTACTTC; CDR3aa: CASSKGDSQETQYF
v_gene: TRBV28; j_gene: TRBJ2-7; abundance: many; d_gene: NA; CDR3nt: TGTGCCAGCAGTTACAGGGTCGAGCAGTACTTC; CDR3aa: CASSYRVEQYF
v_gene: TRBV28; j_gene: TRBJ2-6; abundance: few; d_gene: NA; CDR3nt: TGTGCCAGCAGTTACTTAGGAGGGGTCGGGGCCAACGTCCTGACTTTC; CDR3aa: CASSYLGGVGANVLTF
v_gene: TRBV20-1; j_gene: TRBJ1-5; abundance: many; d_gene: NA; CDR3nt: TGCAGTGCTAGAGTCTCGGTTGGGTGGCAGCCCCAGCATTTT; CDR3aa: CSARVSVGWQPQHF
v_gene: TRBV6-1; j_gene: TRBJ2-7; abundance: few; d_gene: NA; CDR3nt: TGTGCCAGCAGTCGCGGACTGGACCGCTCCTACGAGCAGTACTTC; CDR3aa: CASSRGLDRSYEQYF
v_gene: TRBV7-9; j_gene: TRBJ2-3; abundance: NA; d_gene: NA; CDR3nt: TGTGCCAGCAGCTTACCCCTAGGAGCCGATACGCAGTATTTT; CDR3aa: CASSLPLGADTQYF
v_gene: TRBV5-1; j_gene: TRBJ2-5; abundance: few; d_gene: NA; CDR3nt: TGCGCCAGCAGCCCATCCGCCCAAGAGACCCAGTACTTC; CDR3aa: CASSPSAQETQYF
v_gene: TRBV6-1; j_gene: TRBJ1-1; abundance: NA; d_gene: NA; CDR3nt: TGTGCCAGCAGTGAATCACGGAACACTGAAGCTTTCTTT; CDR3aa: CASSESRNTEAFF
v_gene: TRBV19; j_gene: TRBJ1-1; abundance: NA; d_gene: NA; CDR3nt: TGTGCCAGTAGTATAGCCCGCGGGAAAGCTTTCTTT; CDR3aa: CASSIARGKAFF
v_gene: TRBV20-1; j_gene: TRBJ2-3; abundance: many; d_gene: NA; CDR3nt: TGCAGTGCTATGGAGCGGTCCATGGGCACAGATACGCAGTATTTT; CDR3aa: CSAMERSMGTDTQYF
v_gene: TRBV5-1; j_gene: TRBJ2-1; abundance: many; d_gene: TRBD2; CDR3nt: TGCGCCAGCAGCTACGGACTAGCGGGAGGGGACAATGAGCAGTTCTTC; CDR3aa: CASSYGLAGGDNEQFF
v_gene: TRBV28; j_gene: TRBJ2-7; abundance: NA; d_gene: NA; CDR3nt: TGTGCCAGCAGTAGAGAACCGGACAGCACCTACGAGCAGTACTTC; CDR3aa: CASSREPDSTYEQYF
v_gene: TRBV19; j_gene: TRBJ1-2; abundance: NA; d_gene: NA; CDR3nt: TGTGCCAGTAGTATGGGGAGACAGAACTATGGCTACACCTTC; CDR3aa: CASSMGRQNYGYTF
v_gene: TRBV7-9; j_gene: TRBJ2-6; abundance: NA; d_gene: NA; CDR3nt: TGTGCCAGCAGCTTAGGGTTACAGGGACGGAGCTCTGGGGCCAACGTCCTGACTTTC; CDR3aa: CASSLGLQGRSSGANVLTF
v_gene: TRBV5-1; j_gene: TRBJ2-7; abundance: many; d_gene: TRBD1; CDR3nt: TGCGCCAGCAGCTTTCTGGGACAGGCCTACGAGCAGTACTTC; CDR3aa: CASSFLGQAYEQYF
v_gene: TRBV29-1; j_gene: TRBJ1-4; abundance: NA; d_gene: NA; CDR3nt: TGCAGCGTTGAAGACAGAAATGAAAAACTGTTTTTT; CDR3aa: CSVEDRNEKLFF
v_gene: TRBV12-3/TRBV12-4; j_gene: TRBJ1-1; abundance: few; d_gene: NA; CDR3nt: TGTGCCAGCAGCTTCGGTGAAGTTCCTGAAGCTTTCTTT; CDR3aa: CASSFGEVPEAFF
v_gene: TRBV28; j_gene: TRBJ2-2; abundance: few; d_gene: NA; CDR3nt: TGTGCCAGCAGTCTCGAGACTAGTTCGGCCGGGGAGCTGTTTTTT; CDR3aa: CASSLETSSAGELFF